This is a list of T cell receptor beta chains from one sample in a study of CD8+ T cells in alopecia areata. Sequencing used immunoSEQ multiplex PCR; TCRdb keeps in-frame clones, though not all of them. The table lists some 130,000 clones, about 50% of them singletons. The sample in question was CD8+ T cells sorted from blood, obtained at week 0. The origin of the receptors is a human donor with alopecia areata. CDR3s include the opening cysteine and the closing phenylalanine or tryptophan. A D gene is named only where the DNA matches it firmly. Size is omitted from some rows. Given values are once, few, many or a class for expanded clones.

cdr3_nt: TGTGCCAGCAGGGGGGTAGGGACAGGGACTTACGAGCAGTACTTC
cdr3_aa: CASRGVGTGTYEQYF
d_call: TRBD1
j_call: TRBJ2-7
clone_size: .
v_call: TRBV6-5

cdr3_nt: TGTGCCTGGAGTCTTGCAGACGGCCTCCAAGAGACCCAGTACTTC
cdr3_aa: CAWSLADGLQETQYF
d_call: .
j_call: TRBJ2-5
clone_size: .
v_call: TRBV30

cdr3_nt: TGTGCCAGCAGTTTAGAGGCGTACACTGAAGCTTTCTTT
cdr3_aa: CASSLEAYTEAFF
d_call: .
j_call: TRBJ1-1
clone_size: .
v_call: TRBV27

cdr3_nt: TGTGCCAGCAGTTACTCGAGGACGGCCATGAACACTGAAGCTTTCTTT
cdr3_aa: CASSYSRTAMNTEAFF
d_call: .
j_call: TRBJ1-1
clone_size: .
v_call: TRBV6-5

cdr3_nt: TGCGCCAGCAGCCAAGGAGGGGGGCAAGAGACCCAGTACTTC
cdr3_aa: CASSQGGGQETQYF
d_call: .
j_call: TRBJ2-5
clone_size: few
v_call: TRBV4-3

cdr3_nt: TGTGCCAGCAGCTGGGGACTAGCGGGGGACAATGAGCAGTTCTTC
cdr3_aa: CASSWGLAGDNEQFF
d_call: TRBD2
j_call: TRBJ2-1
clone_size: .
v_call: TRBV9

cdr3_nt: TGTGCCTGGAGTGACCCCCGGTACCCCTGGGCCCTCCACTTT
cdr3_aa: CAWSDPRYPWALHF
d_call: .
j_call: TRBJ1-6
clone_size: .
v_call: TRBV30

cdr3_nt: TGTGCCAGCAGTGAAGGGGGACAGGGGGCATATCAGCCCCAGCATTTT
cdr3_aa: CASSEGGQGAYQPQHF
d_call: TRBD1
j_call: TRBJ1-5
clone_size: .
v_call: TRBV25-1

cdr3_nt: TGTGCCAGCAGCCGCTTACAGGGGATGAGAGGAGATACGCAGTATTTT
cdr3_aa: CASSRLQGMRGDTQYF
d_call: TRBD1
j_call: TRBJ2-3
clone_size: .
v_call: TRBV7-2

cdr3_nt: TGTGCCAGCAGCCAAGCCGGACTGATCTACGAGCAGTACTTC
cdr3_aa: CASSQAGLIYEQYF
d_call: .
j_call: TRBJ2-7
clone_size: few
v_call: TRBV14

cdr3_nt: TGTGCCAGCAGTCGGACTAGCGGGGGCCAAGAGACCCAGTACTTC
cdr3_aa: CASSRTSGGQETQYF
d_call: TRBD2
j_call: TRBJ2-5
clone_size: .
v_call: TRBV6-6

cdr3_nt: TGCGCCAGCAGCCACTTGGACATTCGAACGCAAGAGACCCAGTACTTC
cdr3_aa: CASSHLDIRTQETQYF
d_call: .
j_call: TRBJ2-5
clone_size: .
v_call: TRBV5-1

cdr3_nt: TGCGCCAGCAGCCAAAACTCTCAAGAGACCCAGTACTTC
cdr3_aa: CASSQNSQETQYF
d_call: .
j_call: TRBJ2-5
clone_size: few
v_call: TRBV4-1

cdr3_nt: TGTGCCTCCCGGGGCAGAGACTCCTACAATGAGCAGTTCTTC
cdr3_aa: CASRGRDSYNEQFF
d_call: .
j_call: TRBJ2-1
clone_size: .
v_call: TRBV30

cdr3_nt: TGTGCCAGCAGTGCCGGGACAGGGCATGGCTACACCTTC
cdr3_aa: CASSAGTGHGYTF
d_call: TRBD1
j_call: TRBJ1-2
clone_size: .
v_call: TRBV27

cdr3_nt: TGTGCCAGCAGTGTTTTCCCGCCGGGCGCTGTGTTGACAGATACGCAGTATTTT
cdr3_aa: CASSVFPPGAVLTDTQYF
d_call: .
j_call: TRBJ2-3
clone_size: .
v_call: TRBV2

cdr3_nt: TGTGCCAGCAGCGCCCCTCGGAGGGGCCCTTATGGCTACACCTTC
cdr3_aa: CASSAPRRGPYGYTF
d_call: .
j_call: TRBJ1-2
clone_size: .
v_call: TRBV9

cdr3_nt: TGTGCCAGCAGCTCTTCCAAGACAGCTGTTCTTGAAGCTTTCTTT
cdr3_aa: CASSSSKTAVLEAFF
d_call: .
j_call: TRBJ1-1
clone_size: few
v_call: TRBV7-9

cdr3_nt: TGCAGCGCCGAATCGGACAGGGGAATCCCCCTTAATTCACCCCTCCACTTT
cdr3_aa: CSAESDRGIPLNSPLHF
d_call: TRBD1
j_call: TRBJ1-6
clone_size: few
v_call: TRBV29-1

cdr3_nt: TGTGCTAGCAGCAAGATGGGGACAGCCGAAGAGACCCAGTACTTC
cdr3_aa: CASSKMGTAEETQYF
d_call: TRBD1
j_call: TRBJ2-5
clone_size: .
v_call: TRBV7-7

cdr3_nt: TGTGCCAGCAGCCCCGGGACTAACTATGGCTACACCTTC
cdr3_aa: CASSPGTNYGYTF
d_call: .
j_call: TRBJ1-2
clone_size: few
v_call: TRBV5-5

cdr3_nt: TGCAGCGTTGATTCCCCAGGGGCTGAAGCTTTCTTT
cdr3_aa: CSVDSPGAEAFF
d_call: .
j_call: TRBJ1-1
clone_size: few
v_call: TRBV29-1

cdr3_nt: TGTGCCAGCAGTTCACGACAGGGAGATCAGCCCCAGCATTTT
cdr3_aa: CASSSRQGDQPQHF
d_call: TRBD1
j_call: TRBJ1-5
clone_size: .
v_call: TRBV27

cdr3_nt: TGTGCCAGCACTTCCGGGACAGGGACGACAGATACGCAGTATTTT
cdr3_aa: CASTSGTGTTDTQYF
d_call: TRBD1
j_call: TRBJ2-3
clone_size: few
v_call: TRBV6-1

cdr3_nt: TGCGCCAGCAGCTTGGATTTTACTTGGGAGCTGTTTTTT
cdr3_aa: CASSLDFTWELFF
d_call: .
j_call: TRBJ2-2
clone_size: .
v_call: TRBV5-1

cdr3_nt: TGTGCCAGTAGTGCCTCAGGGACACCGAACACTGAAGCTTTCTTT
cdr3_aa: CASSASGTPNTEAFF
d_call: .
j_call: TRBJ1-1
clone_size: .
v_call: TRBV19

cdr3_nt: TGTGCCAGCAGCCCTGACAGGAATTACAATGAGCAGTTCTTC
cdr3_aa: CASSPDRNYNEQFF
d_call: .
j_call: TRBJ2-1
clone_size: once
v_call: TRBV7-8

cdr3_nt: TGCGCCAGCAGCCAAGATGGGACAGGGGCCTCCTACGAGCAGTACTTC
cdr3_aa: CASSQDGTGASYEQYF
d_call: TRBD1
j_call: TRBJ2-7
clone_size: once
v_call: TRBV4-1

cdr3_nt: TGCGCCAGCAGCACCCGACTAGCGGGGGGCAATGAGCAGTTCTTC
cdr3_aa: CASSTRLAGGNEQFF
d_call: TRBD2
j_call: TRBJ2-1
clone_size: .
v_call: TRBV4-1

cdr3_nt: TGTGCCAGCAGTTACTCGGCTAGCGGGGGGAATGAGCAGTTCTTC
cdr3_aa: CASSYSASGGNEQFF
d_call: TRBD2
j_call: TRBJ2-1
clone_size: .
v_call: TRBV6-4

cdr3_nt: TGTGCCATCAGTGTCCTTTCGGGCGTGGGAGGGGAGACCCAGTACTTC
cdr3_aa: CAISVLSGVGGETQYF
d_call: TRBD2
j_call: TRBJ2-5
clone_size: .
v_call: TRBV10-3

cdr3_nt: TGTGCCAGCAGCCATTTCGGACTAGCGGGGGCTTGGGAGACCCAGTACTTC
cdr3_aa: CASSHFGLAGAWETQYF
d_call: TRBD2
j_call: TRBJ2-5
clone_size: .
v_call: TRBV5-6

cdr3_nt: TGTGCCTGGATAATACCGGGATTAGGCACTGAAGCTTTCTTT
cdr3_aa: CAWIIPGLGTEAFF
d_call: .
j_call: TRBJ1-1
clone_size: once
v_call: TRBV30